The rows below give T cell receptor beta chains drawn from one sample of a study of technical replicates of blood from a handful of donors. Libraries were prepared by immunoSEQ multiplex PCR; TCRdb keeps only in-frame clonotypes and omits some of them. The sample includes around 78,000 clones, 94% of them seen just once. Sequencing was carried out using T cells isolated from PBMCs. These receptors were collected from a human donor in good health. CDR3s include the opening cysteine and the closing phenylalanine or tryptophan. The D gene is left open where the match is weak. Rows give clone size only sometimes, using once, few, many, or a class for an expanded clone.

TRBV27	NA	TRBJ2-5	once	TGTGCCAGCAGTTCGACTAGACAAGAGACCCAGTACTTC	CASSSTRQETQYF
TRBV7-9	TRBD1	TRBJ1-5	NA	TGTGCCAGCAGCTTAGCTAAGGGGAGACAGGGAGACCAGCCCCAGCATTTT	CASSLAKGRQGDQPQHF
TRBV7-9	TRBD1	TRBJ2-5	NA	TGTGCCAGCAGCTTAGAAGACAGGGGTGTTCAAGAGACCCAGTACTTC	CASSLEDRGVQETQYF
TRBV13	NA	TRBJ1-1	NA	TGTGCCAGCTCACTTGGGGGGGCAGGGGCTGAAGCTTTCTTT	CASSLGGAGAEAFF
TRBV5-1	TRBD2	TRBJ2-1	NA	TGCGCCAGCAGAAAAGGACTAGCGGATTACAATGAGCAGTTCTTC	CASRKGLADYNEQFF
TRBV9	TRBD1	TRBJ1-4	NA	TGTGCCAGCAGCGTCCGGGACAGGGGAGAAAAACTGTTTTTT	CASSVRDRGEKLFF
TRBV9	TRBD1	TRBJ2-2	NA	TGTGCCAGCAGCCCCTCGACAGGGAAGGACACCGGGGAGCTGTTTTTT	CASSPSTGKDTGELFF
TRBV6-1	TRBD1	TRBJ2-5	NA	TGTGCCAGCAGAACCGGGACAGGGGGCCAAGAGACCCAGTACTTC	CASRTGTGGQETQYF
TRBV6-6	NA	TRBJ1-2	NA	TGTGCCAGCACCCGGGACATAAACTATGGCTACACCTTC	CASTRDINYGYTF
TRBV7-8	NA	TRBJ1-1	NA	TGTGCCAGCAGCTTAGCGGGTTATCAGGGGAACACTGAAGCTTTCTTT	CASSLAGYQGNTEAFF
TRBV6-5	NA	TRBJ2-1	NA	TGTGCCAGCAGTTACGGCGGGGGCCATTACAATGAGCAGTTCTTC	CASSYGGGHYNEQFF
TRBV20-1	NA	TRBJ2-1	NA	TGCAGTGCGGGGAAGCGGAATGAGCAGTTCTTC	CSAGKRNEQFF
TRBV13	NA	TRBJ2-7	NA	TGTGCCAGCAGCTCCAGGACAGATACCTACGAGCAGTACTTC	CASSSRTDTYEQYF
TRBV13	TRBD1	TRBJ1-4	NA	TGTGCCAGCAGCTTGGCAACGATCACAGGGGTAGAAGAAAAACTGTTTTTT	CASSLATITGVEEKLFF
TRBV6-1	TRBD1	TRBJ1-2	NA	TGTGCCAGCAGTGAATTGGCCAGGGGGCGTGTCCTCCTACTCGGCTACACCTTC	CASSELARGRVLLLGYTF
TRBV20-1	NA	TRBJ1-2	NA	TGCAGTGCTTTAGGAGGTGGCTACACCTTC	CSALGGGYTF
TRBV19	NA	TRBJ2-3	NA	TGTGCCATCAACAGCGGCACGGGCCCAGATACGCAGTATTTT	CAINSGTGPDTQYF
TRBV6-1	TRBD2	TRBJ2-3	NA	TGTGCCAGCAGTGTAGGCCTACTAGCGGGTGCCCCAGATACGCAGTATTTT	CASSVGLLAGAPDTQYF
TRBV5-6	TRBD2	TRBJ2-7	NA	TGTGCCAGCAGCTTGGTCGGCGGGAGGGGGTACGAGCAGTACTTC	CASSLVGGRGYEQYF
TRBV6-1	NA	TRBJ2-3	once	TGTGCCAGCAGTGAATGGCGGGCTACTACGCAGTATTTT	CASSEWRATTQYF
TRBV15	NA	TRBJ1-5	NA	TGTGCCACCAGCAGAGGAGGCTATAATCAGCCCCAGCATTTT	CATSRGGYNQPQHF
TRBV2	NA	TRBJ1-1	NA	TGTGCCACCCCCGGCGGGGGTGTCACTGAAGCTTTCTTT	CATPGGGVTEAFF
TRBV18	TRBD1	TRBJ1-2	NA	TGTGCCAGCTCATCGGACAGGGCCTATGGCTACACCTTC	CASSSDRAYGYTF
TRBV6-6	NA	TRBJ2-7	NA	TGTGCCAGCAGCCCCCTCGGCAGGGGCAACGAGCAGTACTTC	CASSPLGRGNEQYF
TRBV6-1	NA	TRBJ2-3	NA	TGTGCCAGCAGTGCATGGGCACGGGGTTATCCAGAGGCGCAGTATTTT	CASSAWARGYPEAQYF
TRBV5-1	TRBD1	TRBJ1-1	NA	TGCGCCAGCAGCCCGGACAGGGGAGGCACTGAAGCTTTCTTT	CASSPDRGGTEAFF
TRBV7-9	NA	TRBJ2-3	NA	TGTGCCAGCAGTCTCCTAGATACGCAGTATTTT	CASSLLDTQYF
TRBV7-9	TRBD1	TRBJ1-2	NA	TGTGCCAGCAGCTTGGCGGACAGGCCGTATGGCTACACCTTC	CASSLADRPYGYTF
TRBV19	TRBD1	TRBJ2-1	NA	TGTGCCAGTAGTCCTGGACAGGGGGCTTTCAATGAGCAGTTCTTC	CASSPGQGAFNEQFF
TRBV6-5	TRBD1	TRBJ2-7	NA	TGTGCCAGCACCCCTCGGACAGGGAGCTACGAGCAGTACTTC	CASTPRTGSYEQYF
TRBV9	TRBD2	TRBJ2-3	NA	TGTGCCAGCAGCGTGGCTAGCGGGCACACAGATACGCAGTATTTT	CASSVASGHTDTQYF
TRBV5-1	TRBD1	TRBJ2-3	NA	TGCGCCAGCAGCTTGGGGCAGGGGGCGCAAGATACGCAGTATTTT	CASSLGQGAQDTQYF